The next 11 T cell receptor beta chains were all read from a single sample in a study of T cells in localized non-small cell lung cancer. Sequencing was performed with immunoSEQ multiplex PCR; in TCRdb, only in-frame clones are kept and a portion is missing. Counted here are tens of thousands of clones, approximately 83% occurring once; the ten biggest clones make up 7.8%. The sequenced sample was PBMCs, obtained before any cancer treatment. The origin of the receptors is a man aged 40 to 69 with stage II lung adenocarcinoma.

This clone was seen a single time. The chain employs TRBV11-2 and TRBJ1-5; unclear D gene. This CDR3 is built from 13 residues. Germline CDR1 SGHAT, CDR2 FQNNGV. V was shortened by 1 base and J by 3 bases, with 4 bases between the two germline ends. CDR3 nucleotide sequence: TGTGCCAGCAGCTTAGGACTCAATCAGCCCCAGCATTTT. Its protein is CASSLGLNQPQHF. The complete variable domain, with remaining parts taken from reference TRBV11-2 and TRBJ1-5, reads EAGVAQSPRYKIIEKRQSVAFWCNPISGHATLYWYQQILGQGPKLLIQFQNNGVVDDSQLPKDRFSAERLKGVDSTLKIQPAKLEDSAVYLCASSLGLNQPQHFGDGTRLSIL.

The chain recombines TRBV11-2 with TRBJ1-1; possibly TRBD1 for D (6 bases). Germline CDR1 and CDR2: SGHAT and FQNNGV. The CDR3 totals 16 residues. The ends were cut back, 3 bases at V and 1 base at J, with 15 bases in the middle. This chain's CDR3 is CASSLGHREENTEAFF. The CDR3 DNA reads TGTGCCAGCAGCTTGGGCCACAGGGAGGAGAACACTGAAGCTTTCTTT.

The chain joins TRBV2 to TRBJ2-7; 11 bases map to TRBD2. The germline V gene encodes CDR1 SNHLY and CDR2 FYNNEI. Trimming cost V 2 bases and J 3 bases; bases outside gene matches: 12. The CDR3 spans 18 residues. The CDR3 region is CASSEKEGLAGGGYEQYF. The CDR3 nucleotides read TGTGCCAGCAGTGAAAAAGAGGGGCTAGCGGGAGGAGGCTACGAGCAGTACTTC.

V gene TRBV6-5 combines with J gene TRBJ1-2; D is possibly TRBD1 (6 bases). V lost 5 bases and J lost 6, with 13 bases in between. The CDR3 is 13 amino acids. Germline assignment: CDR1 MNHEY and CDR2 SVGAGI. CDR3 nucleotides: TGTGCCAGCAGTGAAGGGGGGAAGGATGGCTACACCTTC. It specifies CASSEGGKDGYTF.

This chain connects TRBV6-5 to TRBJ2-2; D perhaps matches TRBD1 (5 bases). The germline V and J ends were trimmed by 2 bases and 5 bases, with 9 bases remaining between them. In germline, CDR1 is MNHEY, CDR2 SVGAGI. This CDR3 contains 14 residues. CDR3 region: CASSYQGRTGELFF. DNA for the CDR3: TGTGCCAGCAGTTACCAGGGAAGGACCGGGGAGCTGTTTTTT.

This chain joins TRBV28 and TRBJ1-1; perhaps TRBD1 as D (5 bases). The germline V gene encodes CDR1 MDHEN and CDR2 SYDVKM. V lost 3 bases and J lost 5, with 13 bases in between. The CDR3 spans 14 residues. The DNA for the CDR3 is TGTGCCAGCAGTTTGGACAATACGGGGACTGAAGCTTTCTTT. Its translation is CASSLDNTGTEAFF.

The chain carries TRBV19 and TRBJ1-5; D is ambiguous. Deletions cut 9 bases from V and 2 bases from J, with 17 bases between. Looked up from germline, CDR1 is LNHDA and CDR2 is SQIVND (reference sequence). This CDR3 contains 15 residues. CDR3 sequence reads: CASQWGRNGNQPQHF. The CDR3 bases are TGTGCCAGCCAGTGGGGAAGAAATGGCAATCAGCCCCAGCATTTT.

The chain has TRBV6-1 and TRBJ2-7; 9 bases match TRBD2. Germline V gene sequence: CDR1 MNHNS, CDR2 SASEGT. The CDR3 consists of 17 residues. The trim removed 0 bases at V and 3 bases at J, leaving 9 bases unmatched. The CDR3 coding sequence is TGTGCCAGCAGTGAAGCGCTTCGGGAACTAGCGGGCTACGAGCAGTACTTC. Residues: CASSEALRELAGYEQYF.

This clone appeared a few times. V is TRBV19 and J is TRBJ2-2; a possible D gene is TRBD2 (5 bases). This CDR3 spans 15 amino acids. CDR1 is LNHDA, CDR2 SQIVND, per germline (reference sequence). V lost 3 bases and J 3 bases, leaving 11 bases between the germline ends. For the CDR3, the DNA is TGTGCCAGTAGTATGGAGGACTCCCACACCGGGGAGCTGTTTTTT. Translation gives CASSMEDSHTGELFF.

The chain carries TRBV6-6 and TRBJ1-1; 8 positions agree with TRBD1. There are 16 residues in the CDR3. J lost 1 base, V lost 7 bases, and 11 bases had no gene match. Germline V lookup: CDR1 MNHNY, CDR2 SVGAGI (reference sequence). The CDR3 reads CASIDGQGISNTEAFF. CDR3 coding DNA: TGTGCCAGCATTGACGGACAGGGAATATCGAACACTGAAGCTTTCTTT.

V gene TRBV7-2 combines with J gene TRBJ2-3, with D maybe TRBD2 (5 bases). Germline lookup yields CDR1 SGHTA and CDR2 FQGNSA. CDR3 length: 14 amino acids. Trimming cost V 1 base and J 3 bases, with 8 bases left between them. CDR3 nucleotides: TGTGCCAGCAGCTTAGGCCTAGCAACAGATACGCAGTATTTT. It codes for CASSLGLATDTQYF.